The present entry profiles one TCR beta chain with its context. This clone is labeled medium-sized (0.01 to 0.1%). Which antigen it targets is not known. No qualities accompany the bases; no much larger clone lies one base away. The data stem from a study of OX40 agonist ivuxolimab in advanced cancers. Looking at the study overall: Ivuxolimab was a fully human IgG2 agonistic monoclonal antibody targeting the costimulatory receptor OX40 (CD134). The purpose of peripheral TCRbeta sequencing was to test whether ivuxolimab changed TCR sequence diversity and led to clonal T-cell expansion. Intravenous ivuxolimab was administered to patients every 2 weeks at six dose levels: 0.01, 0.1, 0.3, 1.5, 3 and 10 mg/kg. Patients were allowed to have had prior anti-PD-1, anti-PD-L1 or anti-CTLA-4 therapy, and about 40% of the dose-escalation patients had been treated with checkpoint inhibitors. Among the roughly 50 dose-escalation patients, around 20 had hepatocellular carcinoma, 15 melanoma, 9 renal cell carcinoma and 9 head and neck cancer. The dose-escalation cohort was 82.7% male with a mean age of about 60 years, ranging from about 20 to 85. Partial responses occurred in three dose-escalation patients: two with cutaneous melanoma and one with hepatocellular carcinoma. The monotherapy dose-escalation portion (N ≈ 52 patients) of the phase I ivuxolimab trial is reported in the paper. Study-wide findings and limitations: On average, CD8+ T cells showed more expanded clones than CD4+ T cells after ivuxolimab. Low levels of normalized T-cell clonal expansion were also shown by some nonresponding patients. In the 0.1-3.0 mg/kg groups, partial responders were among the patients with the lowest normalized peripheral clonal expansion, particularly in CD8+ T cells. Clonal expansion of both CD4+ and CD8+ blood T cells was observed from baseline to week 6 at doses 0.1 to 3.0 mg/kg. Antigen specificity was not determined for the clonally expanded peripheral T cells.

The germline ends are 10 bases apart after V is trimmed by 0 bases and J by 1 base. The germline V gene (reference sequence) gives CDR1 as MNHEY and CDR2 as SMNVEV. Counted from cysteine to phenylalanine, this CDR3 has 16 amino acids. Only the CDR3 DNA stays, 48 bases, in frame from base 1. For sequencing of the TCRbeta CDR3 region, genomic DNA was extracted from the sorted cells. TCRbeta CDR3 regions were sequenced using the immunoSEQ Assay. The table was pulled from immuneACCESS by TCRdb, which kept in-frame rearrangements only. Such tables lose some clones; where checked, under half of the loss comes from unresolved V genes, and the rest has no known cause. A total of about 21,000 clones appear in this sample, about 83% of them only once. The ten largest clonotypes hold about 18% of the sample. The trial excluded patients who had a history of autoimmune disease or were on systemic immunosuppression. In every dose cohort, peripheral blood was drawn for TCR sequencing at baseline, cycle 4 day 1, and cycle 7 day 1. Samples came from an open-label, multicenter, first-in-human phase I dose-escalation trial of ivuxolimab. Adults with locally advanced or metastatic melanoma, renal cell, hepatocellular, or head and neck squamous cell carcinoma were enrolled in the trial. Before TCR sequencing, CD4+ T cells and CD8+ T cells were sorted from peripheral blood as separate populations.

The TCR originated in an adult with an advanced solid tumor such as melanoma, head and neck, liver or kidney cancer. The rearrangement joined TRBV27 to TRBJ2-1; no D gene call is confident. The source was CD4+ or CD8+ T cells sorted from blood, collected in a trial of the OX40 agonist ivuxolimab. The CDR3 is CASSLSILSSYNEQFF. Here is the DNA: TGTGCCAGCAGTTTATCAATCCTATCTTCCTACAATGAGCAGTTCTTC.